These T cell receptor beta chains were read from a single sample in a study of OX40 agonist ivuxolimab in advanced cancers. Assay: immunoSEQ multiplex PCR; the TCRdb copy retains only in-frame clones and omits some. This table has around 67,000 clones, roughly 80% appearing once. The sequencing here drew on CD4+ or CD8+ T cells sorted from blood, taken in a trial of the OX40 agonist ivuxolimab. These receptors all stem from an adult with an advanced solid tumor such as melanoma, head and neck, liver or kidney cancer. Both conserved end residues are part of each CDR3. Each record gives: D gene, clone size, V gene, J gene, CDR3 DNA, CDR3 protein. The D gene is left open where the match is weak. Only part of the rows carry a size: once, few, many, or a class if the clone is expanded.

D: TRBD1; size: -; V: TRBV18; J: TRBJ1-1; DNA: TGTGCCAGCTCACCTTTCGGACAGGGTGGGATGAAAGGGTTCACTGAAGCTTTCTTT; CDR3: CASSPFGQGGMKGFTEAFF
D: TRBD1; size: -; V: TRBV23-1; J: TRBJ1-5; DNA: TGCGCCAGCACCCACTGCGACAGGGGTAGCAATCAGCCCCAGCATTTT; CDR3: CASTHCDRGSNQPQHF
D: -; size: -; V: TRBV9; J: TRBJ2-1; DNA: TGTGCCAGCAGCATTGACGTCCTTCGGCACAATGAGCAGTTCTTC; CDR3: CASSIDVLRHNEQFF
D: -; size: -; V: TRBV30; J: TRBJ2-7; DNA: TGTGCCCGGAACGGGCAGCAGCTGGACGAGCAGTACTTC; CDR3: CARNGQQLDEQYF
D: TRBD1; size: once; V: TRBV2; J: TRBJ1-5; DNA: TGTGCCAGCACAAAGGACAGGGTCGGCAATCAGCCCCAGCATTTT; CDR3: CASTKDRVGNQPQHF
D: -; size: once; V: TRBV7-2; J: TRBJ2-5; DNA: TGTGCCAGCAGCTTAAGCCCCACGCAGAAAGAGACCCAGTACTTC; CDR3: CASSLSPTQKETQYF
D: -; size: -; V: TRBV12-5; J: TRBJ1-1; DNA: TGTGCTAGTGGTTGGGGGGGGCGAGACACTGAAGCTTTCTTT; CDR3: CASGWGGRDTEAFF
D: TRBD1; size: -; V: TRBV6-1; J: TRBJ1-4; DNA: TGTGCCAGCAGCCACAGGGGCATTGATGAAAAACTGTTTTTT; CDR3: CASSHRGIDEKLFF
D: -; size: -; V: TRBV5-1; J: TRBJ1-5; DNA: TGCGCCAGCAGCTTGGACCGAAATCAGCCCCAGCATTTT; CDR3: CASSLDRNQPQHF
D: -; size: -; V: TRBV15; J: TRBJ1-3; DNA: TGTGCCACCAGCAGAGCTGGGACTGGAAACACCATATATTTT; CDR3: CATSRAGTGNTIYF
D: -; size: once; V: TRBV5-5; J: TRBJ1-2; DNA: TGTGCCAGCAGCTTAGAAGACAGCCCCTATGGCTACACCTTC; CDR3: CASSLEDSPYGYTF
D: TRBD1; size: -; V: TRBV7-2; J: TRBJ2-7; DNA: TGTGCCAGCAGCCTAAGGGCGGGGGACAGGGTCTACGAGCAGTACTTC; CDR3: CASSLRAGDRVYEQYF
D: TRBD1; size: few; V: TRBV9; J: TRBJ2-3; DNA: TGTGCCAGCAGCGTAGGTGGGACAGGCTCCGATACGCAGTATTTT; CDR3: CASSVGGTGSDTQYF
D: -; size: -; V: TRBV4-3; J: TRBJ2-5; DNA: TGCGCCAGCAGCCTAGGACAGTTAGAGACCCAGTACTTC; CDR3: CASSLGQLETQYF
D: TRBD1; size: -; V: TRBV6-1; J: TRBJ1-2; DNA: TGTGCCAGCAGTCGGGGACAGGGGGCGCGGGGCTACACCTTC; CDR3: CASSRGQGARGYTF